This record looks at one TCR beta chain sequence and its context. The data were taken from a study of blood T cell repertoires in COVID-19. The junction had 6 bases not matched to a gene; V was cut back by 4 bases and J by 0 bases. The CDR3 spans 16 residues. Germline V gives CDR1 KGHDR, CDR2 SFDVKD. Profiling relied on immunoSEQ multiplex PCR, and the TCRdb table lists in-frame clones only, not all of them. The data contain more than 200,000 clones, roughly 83% of them seen just once; the ten biggest clones take up more than 7%. The sequenced material came from peripheral blood. The chain is built from TRBV24-1 and TRBJ2-7; 9 bases agree with TRBD1. The sequence derives from a man older than 75 with acute or convalescent COVID-19. CDR3 nucleotide sequence: TGTGCCACCAGTGACCCCCGGACAGGGGACTCCTACGAGCAGTACTTC. Translation gives CATSDPRTGDSYEQYF.